This T cell receptor beta chain was identified during a study of Ad26.COV2.S vaccination and SARS-CoV-2 variants. About the study: Intramuscular Ad26.COV2.S at 5x10^10 or 1x10^11 viral particles.

The treatment here: about 20 received Ad26.COV2.S at low or high dose, single or two shots; about 5 received placebo; per-sample allocation not given. Day 63 after the first vaccine or placebo injection was the time point for sampling. Donor was an adult aged 18-55 years in Boston. This clone was recorded a few times. What it binds is not known. Measured with immunoSEQ multiplex PCR; TCRdb has only the in-frame clones, and not every one. The sample lists 350,000 to 550,000 clones; roughly 89% were seen once. The germline V gene has CDR1 LNHDA and CDR2 SQIVND (reference sequence). The CDR3 sequence is 13 residues long. V was trimmed by 8 bases and J by 2 bases, leaving 7 bases between them. Broader study findings: Whether participants received vaccine or placebo, their non-spike TCR breadth was similar.

The TCR comes from a person between 18 and 60 years old who received the Ad26.COV2.S COVID-19 vaccine or a placebo. The specimen comprised peripheral blood, sampled in a trial of Ad26.COV2.S vaccine versus placebo. The chain couples TRBV19 to TRBJ1-6; no firm D call. CDR3 residues: CASGGPYNSPLHF. In DNA, the CDR3 is TGTGCCAGTGGTGGTCCCTATAATTCACCCCTCCACTTT.